The 21 T cell receptor beta chains listed next were all sequenced from one sample in a study of PD-1 blockade in classical Hodgkin lymphoma. Profiled with immunoSEQ multiplex PCR; TCRdb holds only in-frame clones, not every one. The data hold around 9,600 clones, with 85% to 90% observed a single time. Indicated time point: cycle 4 day 1 (C4D1), after more than 5 weeks of nivolumab. With no exception, relapse followed autologous stem cell transplantation in all patients, and brentuximab vedotin exposure varied. Specimen: peripheral blood mononuclear cells (PBMCs), collected before the fourth cycle of nivolumab. These receptors were collected from a human donor with classical Hodgkin lymphoma.

Note on this clone: A read error is the likely source, as a far larger clone sits one nucleotide away. The chain carries TRBV1 and TRBJ1-1; TRBD1, the D gene given by the table, was not confirmed from the DNA. TRBV1 is assigned pseudogene status. The CDR3 has 14 amino acids. The CDR3 here is CTSSTRTENTEAFF. The DNA for the CDR3 is TGCACCAGCAGCACTCGGACAGAGAACACTGAAGCTTTCTTT.

The genes are TRBV27 and TRBJ2-6, with a tentative D call TRBD2 (5 bases). The V and J ends lost 0 bases and 2 bases respectively, with 8 bases between them. The CDR3 is 16 amino acids. Per the germline V gene, CDR1 is MNHEY and CDR2 is SMNVEV (reference sequence). CDR3: CASSLSRDTGANVLTF. As DNA, the CDR3 is TGTGCCAGCAGTTTATCCCGGGATACTGGGGCCAACGTCCTGACTTTC.

This chain uses TRBV20-1 with TRBJ1-1, with D perhaps matching TRBD1 (5 bases). The V end was cut by 6 bases, the J end by 5 bases, with 10 bases between. The length of the CDR3 is 11 residues. Germline lookup yields CDR1 DFQATT and CDR2 SNEGSKA (reference sequence). The CDR3 DNA is TGCAGTGCCAGGGAGGTTACTGAAGCTTTCTTT. Its protein product is CSAREVTEAFF.

The rearrangement uses TRBV10-1 and TRBJ2-3; D ambiguous. Germline CDR1 reads WNHNN; CDR2 reads SYGVQD (reference sequence). The V end was cut by 0 bases, the J end by 1 base, with 11 bases between. This CDR3 is built from 16 residues. CDR3 sequence: CASSESIFGGTDTQYF. Here the CDR3 DNA reads TGCGCCAGCAGTGAGTCGATCTTTGGAGGCACAGATACGCAGTATTTT.

This sequence joins TRBV7-9 and TRBJ2-7, with D perhaps matching TRBD1 (7 bases). The CDR3 contains 13 residues. Trimming removed 5 bases from V and 3 bases from J, with 11 bases in between. CDR1 and CDR2 (germline): SEHNR, FQNEAQ (reference sequence). Here the CDR3 DNA reads TGTGCCAGCAGCGCGGGACAGTACTACGAGCAGTACTTC. Translated, it gives CASSAGQYYEQYF.

The gene calls are TRBV28 and TRBJ1-2, with 9 bases matching TRBD1. The junction had 11 bases not matched to a gene; V was cut back by 7 bases and J by 5 bases. CDR1 is MDHEN, CDR2 SYDVKM, per germline. CDR3 length equals 15 residues. The CDR3 sequence is CASTWGQGPFYGYTF. DNA for the CDR3: TGTGCCAGCACTTGGGGACAGGGCCCCTTTTATGGCTACACCTTC.

This chain connects TRBV9 to TRBJ1-3; a possible D gene is TRBD1 (5 bases). CDR1 is SGDLS, CDR2 YYNGEE, per germline. CDR3 length: 15 amino acids. The germline V and J ends were trimmed by 0 bases and 2 bases, with 9 bases remaining between them. The CDR3 region has the DNA TGTGCCAGCAGCGTAGTAGGGGAAGCTGGAAACACCATATATTTT. Encoded protein: CASSVVGEAGNTIYF.

The genes are TRBV6-5 and TRBJ2-7, with D perhaps matching TRBD1 or TRBD2 (5 bases each). This CDR3 has 16 amino acids. V was cut by 3 bases and J by 3 bases, with 18 bases left in between. Germline CDR1 is MNHEY and CDR2 is SVGAGI. The CDR3 reads CASSYSRGGIHYEQYF. In nucleotides, the CDR3 is TGTGCCAGCAGTTATTCCCGGGGCGGAATTCACTACGAGCAGTACTTC.

This chain links TRBV29-1 with TRBJ1-2; 7 nucleotides align to TRBD1. The CDR3 loop spans 12 amino acids. CDR1 SQVTM and CDR2 ANQGSEA come from the germline V gene. V gave up 4 bases and J gave up 8 bases; unmatched junction bases: 7. DNA for the CDR3: TGCAGCGTTGTTAAGGGGGCGCTAGGCTACACCTTC. It translates to CSVVKGALGYTF.

The genes are TRBV28 and TRBJ2-4, with D unresolved. CDR1 is MDHEN, CDR2 SYDVKM, per germline. This CDR3 region has 13 residues. V dropped 8 bases and J dropped 0 bases, with 8 bases sitting between them. This CDR3 is CASHGLAKNIQYF. CDR3 bases: TGTGCCAGCCACGGCCTAGCCAAAAACATTCAGTACTTC.

The V and J genes are TRBV7-8 and TRBJ2-7, with 12 nucleotides matching TRBD1. Germline V gene lookup returns CDR1 SGHVS and CDR2 FQNEAQ. V shed 1 base and J 5 bases; nucleotides not matched to a gene: 6. This CDR3 comprises 16 residues. For the CDR3, the DNA is TGTGCCAGCAGCTTAGGACCGGGACAGGGGGCCCACGAGCAGTACTTC. It codes for CASSLGPGQGAHEQYF.

This rearrangement joins TRBV12-5 to TRBJ1-2; 8 bases match TRBD1. With 5 bases clipped from V and 4 bases from J, the junction kept 15 bases outside the gene matches. Germline CDR1 and CDR2: LGHNT and FRNRAP. This CDR3 region has 17 residues. DNA of the CDR3: TGTGCTAGTGGTCTGCATATCCGACAGGGGAAGGGCTATGGCTACACCTTC. Translating gives CASGLHIRQGKGYGYTF. The full variable domain, rest sourced from reference TRBV12-5 and TRBJ1-2, is DARVTQTPRHKVTEMGQEVTMRCQPILGHNTVFWYRQTMMQGLELLAYFRNRAPLDDSGMPKDRFSAEMPDATLATLKIQPSEPRDSAVYFCASGLHIRQGKGYGYTFGSGTRLTVV.

The V call is TRBV5-4, the J call TRBJ2-2; D unresolved. The CDR3 has 16 amino acids. Germline assignment: CDR1 SGHNT and CDR2 YYREEE (reference sequence). Trimming removed 1 base from V and 6 bases from J, with 16 bases in between. CDR3 sequence reads: CASSLYIGMAPGELFF. The CDR3 nucleotides are TGTGCCAGCAGCTTGTATATAGGGATGGCCCCCGGGGAGCTGTTTTTT.

This chain links TRBV11-3 with TRBJ1-6; D call uncertain. The CDR3 loop spans 14 amino acids. Trimming shortened V by 0 bases and J by 4 bases, and 4 bases separated the two germline ends. Germline V gene lookup returns CDR1 SGHNT and CDR2 YENEEA. The CDR3 loop is CASSLDGYNSPLHF. The CDR3 DNA reads TGTGCCAGCAGCTTAGACGGGTATAATTCACCCCTCCACTTT.

The J gene is TRBJ2-2, the V gene TRBV9; unclear D gene. This CDR3 is built from 13 residues. V was trimmed by 5 bases and J by 4 bases, leaving 9 bases between them. CDR1 and CDR2 (germline): SGDLS, YYNGEE. The CDR3 sequence is CASSYFGTGELFF. As DNA, the CDR3 is TGTGCCAGCAGTTACTTCGGCACCGGGGAGCTGTTTTTT.

This chain joins TRBV6-6 and TRBJ2-7; TRBD1 agrees at 7 bases. V was pared by 5 bases and J by 6 bases, with 7 bases of the junction left unmatched. Germline loops: CDR1 MNHNY, CDR2 SVGAGI (reference sequence). The CDR3 runs 13 residues. Here the CDR3 reads CASSPPTGPEQYF. The CDR3 DNA is TGTGCCAGCAGTCCTCCGACAGGGCCCGAGCAGTACTTC.

The chain is built from TRBV5-4 and TRBJ2-2, with no clear D. This CDR3 spans 14 amino acids. Germline-derived CDR1 and CDR2 are SGHNT and YYREEE (reference sequence). The germline V and J ends were trimmed by 4 bases and 1 base, with 8 bases remaining between them. For the CDR3, the DNA is TGTGCCAGCAGCCCCAGACTGAACACCGGGGAGCTGTTTTTT. Translated, it gives CASSPRLNTGELFF.

This CDR3 is CASSLDSSLFSYNEQFF. The CDR3 bases are TGTGCCAGCAGCTTAGACTCTTCTTTATTCTCCTACAATGAGCAGTTCTTC. The J gene is TRBJ2-1, the V gene TRBV7-2; D not resolved. This CDR3 region has 17 residues. CDR1 SGHTA and CDR2 FQGNSA come from the germline V gene. V was cut by 1 base and J by 0 bases, with 13 bases left in between.

This clone came up once. V is TRBV10-3 and J is TRBJ2-2; 14 bases are shared with TRBD2. The CDR3 is 19 residues long. The J segment lost 2 bases and the V segment lost 3 bases, leaving 8 bases of the junction unmatched. Germline V gene data show CDR1 as ENHRY and CDR2 as SYGVKD. CDR3 sequence: CAISDTGLAGGPNTGELFF. Here the CDR3 DNA reads TGTGCCATCAGTGACACAGGACTAGCGGGGGGCCCAAACACCGGGGAGCTGTTTTTT.

The chain has TRBV7-9 and TRBJ1-6; D not certain. V lost 5 bases to trimming and J lost 0 bases, with 5 bases between them. Germline V gene data show CDR1 as SEHNR and CDR2 as FQNEAQ (reference sequence). The CDR3 runs to 14 residues. CDR3 coding DNA: TGTGCCAGCAGCCCTAACTCCTATAATTCACCCCTCCACTTT. Protein product: CASSPNSYNSPLHF.

The chain carries TRBV9 and TRBJ1-6; TRBD1 might be the D (5 bases). Germline V gene lookup returns CDR1 SGDLS and CDR2 YYNGEE. There are 21 residues in the CDR3. Trimming left V 4 bases short and J 4 bases short, with 30 bases between. The CDR3 DNA is TGTGCCAGCAGCCCTCATCCCGGCGGGCAGCAGGGCCGGTCGTATAATTCACCCCTCCACTTT. Protein: CASSPHPGGQQGRSYNSPLHF.